The clone carrying this T cell receptor beta chain has just a few counts. Its antigen is not identified. These data come from a study of T cell repertoires in cytomegalovirus infection. Turning to the study itself: Recently identified HLA-C-restricted CMV epitopes and well-studied HLA-B-restricted CMV epitopes were used by the study. In public TCR beta signatures, there were indications of both CMV infection and matching HLA type. Study-level findings and limits: Frequencies of public TCR beta families were cumulated, and this identified carriers of CMV plus the relevant HLA.

This CDR3 has 17 residues. Germline CDR1 MDHEN, CDR2 SYDVKM. V lost 3 bases, J lost 1 base, and 18 bases lay in between. One entry per CDR3 protein, called by TCRdb with MiXCR from the reads. The sample gives about 480,000 distinct CDR3 sequences, roughly a third of which show up once; 15% to 20% is in the top ten. Sequenced here: cultured PBMCs, sampled from culture after CMV antigen stimulation. The J gene is TRBJ2-5, the V gene TRBV28; maybe TRBD1 (5 bases). The sequence was obtained from a human donor in good health (CMV status not recorded). Some clones in this sample may be carry-over from other donors' samples. CDR3 nucleotide sequence: TGTGCCAGCAGTTTCCCTGGTCCAGGACACACCCAAGAGACCCAGTACTTC. Its translation: CASSFPGPGHTQETQYF.